What follows are 27 T cell receptor beta chains derived from one specimen sequenced in a study of T cells in Graves' hyperthyroidism and ophthalmopathy. The source material, RNA transcripts, was used to amplify TCR beta CDR3 regions. The TCR CDR3 was amplified in a first-round RT-PCR using the HTBI primer set. Via MiXCR, TCRdb re-called the multiplex PCR reads, giving one row per CDR3 protein. The repertoire holds 550,000 to 600,000 distinct CDR3 sequences, with around 45% as singletons. The sequenced sample consisted of peripheral blood or thyroid tissue (not recorded which). The source of these receptors is an adult woman with Graves' disease, either hyperthyroidism or ophthalmopathy (not recorded which).

This clonotype was found once. The CDR3 region has the DNA TGTGCCAGCAGCGTAGGGAGGGGGTTTATCGGCGAGCAGTACTTC. Translated, it gives CASSVGRGFIGEQYF. This rearrangement joins TRBV9 to TRBJ2-7; D could derive from TRBD1 or TRBD2 (6 bases each). The CDR3 spans 15 residues. Trimming stripped 0 bases from V and 6 bases from J, with 16 bases between. Germline CDR1 is SGDLS and CDR2 is YYNGEE.

The V call is TRBV6-4, the J call TRBJ2-4; D is perhaps TRBD2 (5 bases). There are 15 residues in the CDR3. In germline, CDR1 is MRHNA, CDR2 SNTAGT. V was clipped by 6 bases and J by 8 bases, with 20 bases between them. The CDR3 is CASSPWVTTRDIQYF. DNA of the CDR3: TGTGCCAGCAGCCCCTGGGTTACTACTAGGGACATTCAGTACTTC.

The chain carries TRBV28 and TRBJ2-5; tentative D call: TRBD1 (6 bases). Germline CDR1 MDHEN, CDR2 SYDVKM. The CDR3 totals 16 residues. V lost 4 bases to trimming and J lost 2 bases, with 17 bases between them. The CDR3 spells CASSSFMWGQQETQYF. The CDR3 DNA follows: TGTGCCAGCAGTTCCTTTATGTGGGGGCAACAAGAGACCCAGTACTTC.

The gene calls are TRBV28 and TRBJ2-7; the D gene is possibly TRBD1 (6 bases). This CDR3 is built from 15 residues. Germline values: CDR1 MDHEN, CDR2 SYDVKM. V lost 1 base to trimming and J lost 0 bases, with 10 bases between them. The CDR3 region is CASSLFYRDSYEQYF. The CDR3 nucleotides read TGTGCCAGCAGTTTATTTTACAGGGACTCCTACGAGCAGTACTTC.

The chain carries TRBV29-1 and TRBJ1-2; no definite D call. V lost 5 bases and J lost 3, with 10 bases in between. The CDR3 totals 12 residues. CDR1 SQVTM and CDR2 ANQGSEA come from the germline V gene. This CDR3 is CSVWAVDYGYTF. The CDR3 DNA reads TGCAGCGTTTGGGCAGTAGACTATGGCTACACCTTC.

This clonotype was counted between two and nine times. The chain uses TRBV6-5 and TRBJ2-2; 9 nucleotides line up with TRBD2. Germline V lookup: CDR1 MNHEY, CDR2 SVGAGI. The CDR3 runs 15 residues. Trimming at V came to 6 bases and at J to 5 bases, leaving 7 bases not matched to a gene. For the CDR3, the DNA is TGTGCCAGCAGCCCGGCTAGCGGGATAACCGGGGAGCTGTTTTTT. The encoded protein is CASSPASGITGELFF.

J is TRBJ2-3 and V is TRBV20-1; 10 nucleotides match TRBD2. The germline V gene encodes CDR1 DFQATT and CDR2 SNEGSKA (reference sequence). V lost 6 bases, J lost 8 bases, and 8 bases stayed unmatched. The CDR3 runs to 13 residues. The CDR3 spells CSARPSGSGTQYF. CDR3 nucleotides: TGCAGTGCCAGACCTAGCGGGAGTGGTACGCAGTATTTT.

This clonotype was recorded at least ten times. The chain uses TRBV7-9 and TRBJ1-2, with D hard to call. The CDR3 covers 13 residues. The V end lost 5 bases, the J end lost 2 bases, and 9 bases lay between the germline ends. The germline gives CDR1 SEHNR, CDR2 FQNEAQ (reference sequence). CDR3 sequence: CASSGPLNYGYTF. The CDR3 DNA reads as TGTGCCAGCAGCGGACCCCTAAACTATGGCTACACCTTC.

This clonotype was recorded many times. This chain joins TRBV6-6 and TRBJ2-5; no clear D. Between the trimmed V and J ends, which lost 5 bases and 2 bases, there was a span of 18 bases. Looked up from germline, CDR1 is MNHNY and CDR2 is SVGAGI (reference sequence). This CDR3 comprises 16 residues. CDR3 DNA sequence: TGTGCCAGCAGTCCTCCTAGGACGTGGGCGCAAGAGACCCAGTACTTC. Its protein product is CASSPPRTWAQETQYF.

The rearrangement joins TRBV29-1 to TRBJ2-2; D remains ambiguous. This CDR3 has 14 amino acids. CDR1 SQVTM and CDR2 ANQGSEA come from the germline V gene. V lost 3 bases to trimming and J lost 1 base, with 9 bases between them. This chain's CDR3 is CSVESLENTGELFF. CDR3 bases: TGCAGCGTTGAGTCACTGGAGAACACCGGGGAGCTGTTTTTT.

In its sample, this clonotype was seen many times. V usage is TRBV12-3 or TRBV12-4 and J usage is TRBJ2-7; D gene uncertain. Trimming took 3 bases from V and 3 from J, leaving 12 bases between them. The CDR3 is made up of 14 amino acids. The CDR3 sequence: CASSFSAKSYEQYF. CDR3 in DNA: TGTGCCAGCAGTTTCTCGGCGAAGAGCTACGAGCAGTACTTC.

The J gene is TRBJ1-6, the V gene TRBV14; TRBD1 matches at 10 bases. V lost 4 bases and J lost 5; bases outside the gene matches: 11. Germline V gene sequence: CDR1 SGHDN, CDR2 FVKESK. This CDR3 contains 18 residues. The chain's CDR3 is CASSLTGQGNADNSPLHF. As DNA, the CDR3 is TGTGCCAGCAGCCTAACGGGACAGGGGAATGCAGATAATTCACCCCTCCACTTT. The full variable domain, with the rest looked up from reference TRBV14 and TRBJ1-6, is EAGVTQFPSHSVIEKGQTVTLRCDPISGHDNLYWYRRVMGKEIKFLLHFVKESKQDESGMPNNRFLAERTGGTYSTLKVQPAELEDSGVYFCASSLTGQGNADNSPLHFGNGTRLTVT.

The CDR3 nucleotides are TGTGCCATCAGTGACCCCGGCTGGGGTGAAAAACTGTTTTTT. Residues: CAISDPGWGEKLFF. The chain recombines TRBV10-3 with TRBJ1-4; the D is unclear. Per germline, CDR1 ENHRY and CDR2 SYGVKD. The V end lost 3 bases, the J end lost 7 bases, and 12 bases lay between the germline ends. This CDR3 has 14 residues.

This clonotype appeared many times. The chain uses TRBV7-8 and TRBJ2-5; a weak D match, TRBD2 (6 bases). In germline, CDR1 is SGHVS, CDR2 FQNEAQ. Trimming took off 5 bases at V and 2 bases at J, with 15 bases between the two ends. This CDR3 contains 15 residues. The CDR3, as DNA: TGTGCCAGCAGCCGGAGGGAACATCAACAAGAGACCCAGTACTTC. This translates into CASSRREHQQETQYF.

V usage is TRBV2 and J usage is TRBJ2-4, with D possibly being TRBD2 (6 bases). Trimming pared 4 bases from V and 13 bases from J, leaving 23 bases between. The CDR3 is 15 residues long. CDR1 and CDR2 (germline): SNHLY, FYNNEI. The CDR3 reads CASSVGLARYNEQYF. The CDR3 bases are TGTGCCAGCAGTGTGGGGCTAGCGAGGTACAATGAGCAGTACTTC. Complete variable domain (other parts from reference TRBV2 and TRBJ2-4): EPEVTQTPSHQVTQMGQEVILRCVPISNHLYFYWYRQILGQKVEFLVSFYNNEISEKSEIFDDQFSVERPDGSNFTLKIRSTKLEDSAMYFCASSVGLARYNEQYFGAGTRLSVL.

This chain joins TRBV2 and TRBJ1-5; D is possibly TRBD1 (6 bases). Germline V gene data show CDR1 as SNHLY and CDR2 as FYNNEI. V was cut by 0 bases and J by 1 base, with 10 bases left in between. This CDR3 comprises 16 residues. This CDR3 is CASSEARGLSNQPQHF. The CDR3 DNA reads TGTGCCAGCAGTGAAGCGCGGGGGCTAAGCAATCAGCCCCAGCATTTT.

This chain uses TRBV20-1 with TRBJ1-4, with TRBD1 identical over 10 bases. The CDR3 loop spans 14 amino acids. V lost 3 bases and J lost 8; bases outside the gene matches: 6. Germline lookup yields CDR1 DFQATT and CDR2 SNEGSKA (reference sequence). For the CDR3, the DNA is TGCAGTGCTAGGACAGGGGGCTTTAGGGAAAAACTGTTTTTT. Translated, it gives CSARTGGFREKLFF.

This clonotype was counted ten times or more. The V and J genes are TRBV6-6 and TRBJ1-5, with unresolved D. V was pared by 0 bases and J by 6 bases, with 12 bases between. The CDR3 extends over 15 amino acids. The germline CDR1 and CDR2 sequences are MNHNY and SVGAGI (reference sequence). Here the CDR3 DNA reads TGTGCCAGCAGTTACTCCAGCGCGGGAGGTCAGCCCCAGCATTTT. It codes for CASSYSSAGGQPQHF.

Comments on this clonotype: An end of the junction differs from the germline gene, which may be a read error. V and J are TRBV10-2 and TRBJ2-6; maybe TRBD1 (5 bases). The germline V gene has CDR1 WSHSY and CDR2 SAAADI. There are 13 residues in the CDR3. The DNA for the CDR3 is TGCGCCAGCAGTGAGACAGGTACGAACACTGAAGCTTTC. Translating gives CASSETGTNTEAF.

V and J are TRBV5-1 and TRBJ2-2; the match to TRBD1 covers 7 bases. The germline V gene encodes CDR1 SGHRS and CDR2 YFSETQ. The CDR3 sequence is 15 residues long. J gave up 3 bases and V 2 bases, and 4 bases lay outside the gene matches. The CDR3 here is CASSLEGQHTGELFF. The CDR3, as DNA: TGCGCCAGCAGCTTAGAGGGACAGCACACCGGGGAGCTGTTTTTT.

At least ten counts were recorded for this clonotype. The chain has TRBV19 and TRBJ2-7; 10 positions agree with TRBD2. This CDR3 comprises 16 residues. Germline CDR1 is LNHDA and CDR2 is SQIVND (reference sequence). V was clipped by 2 bases and J by 2 bases; unmatched bases: 6. The CDR3 loop is CASSIWSSGSPYEQYF. The DNA for the CDR3 is TGTGCCAGTAGTATATGGTCTAGCGGGAGTCCCTACGAGCAGTACTTC.

CDR3 loop: CASLRQGAGEQYF. CDR3 nucleotide sequence: TGTGCCAGCTTGCGGCAGGGGGCGGGCGAGCAGTACTTC. The V gene is TRBV2, the J gene TRBJ2-7; 8 nucleotides line up with TRBD1. Germline V CDR1 and CDR2: SNHLY, FYNNEI. This CDR3 is built from 13 residues. The V and J ends lost 8 bases and 6 bases, in that order; junction bases with no gene match: 9.

The V and J genes are TRBV15 and TRBJ1-2; 7 bases map to TRBD1. Trimming at V came to 0 bases and at J to 6 bases, leaving 10 bases not matched to a gene. The germline V gene encodes CDR1 LNHNV and CDR2 YYDKDF (reference sequence). CDR3 length: 16 amino acids. The CDR3 region is CATSRDLTGEWDGYTF. In nucleotides, the CDR3 is TGTGCCACCAGCAGAGATTTAACAGGGGAATGGGATGGCTACACCTTC.

Many counts were recorded for this clonotype. CDR3 coding DNA: TGTGCCAGCAGCTGGGACAGCACCGGGGAGCTGTTTTTT. It translates to CASSWDSTGELFF. V gene TRBV7-8 combines with J gene TRBJ2-2, with 7 bases that match TRBD1. This CDR3 comprises 13 residues. Trimming removed 4 bases from V and 4 bases from J; junction bases left unmatched: 0. The germline gives CDR1 SGHVS, CDR2 FQNEAQ.

The gene calls are TRBV20-1 and TRBJ2-6; unclear D gene. The CDR3 runs 16 residues. Germline CDR1 DFQATT, CDR2 SNEGSKA (reference sequence). Trimming pared 0 bases from V and 2 bases from J, leaving 11 bases between. The CDR3 sequence: CSARDLRTAGANVLTF. The CDR3 nucleotides read TGCAGTGCTAGAGATCTGAGGACGGCTGGGGCCAACGTCCTGACTTTC.

Turning to this clonotype: This is likely a read error, given that the CDR3 carries no conserved phenylalanine or tryptophan at its end. The DNA is omitted, as the CDR3 cannot be located on it reliably, and the CDR3 follows TCRdb's listing. The chain uses TRBV7-9 and TRBJ1-1. CDR1 is SEHNR and CDR2 is FQNEAQ in the germline V gene (reference sequence). The CDR3 has 11 residues if both end residues are counted. CDR3 loop: CASSLGQGPLS.

The chain is built from TRBV20-1 and TRBJ2-7; D could derive from TRBD1 or TRBD2 (5 bases each). The germline V and J ends were trimmed by 6 bases and 6 bases, with 18 bases remaining between them. The V gene's germline CDR1 is DFQATT and CDR2 SNEGSKA (reference sequence). CDR3 length equals 13 residues. The chain's CDR3 is CSALGAGSIEQYF. For the CDR3, the DNA is TGCAGTGCGCTAGGGGCGGGTTCGATCGAGCAGTACTTC.